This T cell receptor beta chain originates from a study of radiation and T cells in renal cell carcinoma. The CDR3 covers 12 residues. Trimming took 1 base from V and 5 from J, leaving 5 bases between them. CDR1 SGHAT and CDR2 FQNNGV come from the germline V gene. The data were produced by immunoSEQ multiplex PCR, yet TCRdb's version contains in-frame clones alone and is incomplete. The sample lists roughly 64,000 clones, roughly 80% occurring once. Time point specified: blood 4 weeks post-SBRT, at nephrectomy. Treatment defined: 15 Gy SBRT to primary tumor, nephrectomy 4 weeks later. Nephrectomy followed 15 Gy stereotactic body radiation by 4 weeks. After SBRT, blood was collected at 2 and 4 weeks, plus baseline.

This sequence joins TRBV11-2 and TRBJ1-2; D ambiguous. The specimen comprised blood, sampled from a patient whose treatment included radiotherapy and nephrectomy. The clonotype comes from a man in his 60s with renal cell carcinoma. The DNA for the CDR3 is TGTGCCAGCAGCTTAGCCCCGTATGGCTACACCTTC. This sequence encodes CASSLAPYGYTF. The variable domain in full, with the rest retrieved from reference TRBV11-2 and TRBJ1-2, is EAGVAQSPRYKIIEKRQSVAFWCNPISGHATLYWYQQILGQGPKLLIQFQNNGVVDDSQLPKDRFSAERLKGVDSTLKIQPAKLEDSAVYLCASSLAPYGYTFGSGTRLTVV.